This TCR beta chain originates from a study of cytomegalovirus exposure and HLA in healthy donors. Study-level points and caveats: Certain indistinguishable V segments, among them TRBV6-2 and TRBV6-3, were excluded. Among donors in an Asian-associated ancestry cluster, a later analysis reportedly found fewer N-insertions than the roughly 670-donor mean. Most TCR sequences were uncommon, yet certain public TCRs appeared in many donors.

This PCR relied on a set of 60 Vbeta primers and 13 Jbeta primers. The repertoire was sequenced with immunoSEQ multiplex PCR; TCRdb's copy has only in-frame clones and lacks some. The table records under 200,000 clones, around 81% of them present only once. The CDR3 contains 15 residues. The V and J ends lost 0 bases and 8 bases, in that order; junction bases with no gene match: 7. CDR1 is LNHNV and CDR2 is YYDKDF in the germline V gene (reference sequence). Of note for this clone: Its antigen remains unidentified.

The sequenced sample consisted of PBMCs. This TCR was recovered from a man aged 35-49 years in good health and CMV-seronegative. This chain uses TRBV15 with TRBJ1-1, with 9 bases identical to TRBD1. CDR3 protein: CATSRDLRDRAEAFF. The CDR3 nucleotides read TGTGCCACCAGCAGAGACCTCCGGGACAGGGCAGAAGCTTTCTTT.